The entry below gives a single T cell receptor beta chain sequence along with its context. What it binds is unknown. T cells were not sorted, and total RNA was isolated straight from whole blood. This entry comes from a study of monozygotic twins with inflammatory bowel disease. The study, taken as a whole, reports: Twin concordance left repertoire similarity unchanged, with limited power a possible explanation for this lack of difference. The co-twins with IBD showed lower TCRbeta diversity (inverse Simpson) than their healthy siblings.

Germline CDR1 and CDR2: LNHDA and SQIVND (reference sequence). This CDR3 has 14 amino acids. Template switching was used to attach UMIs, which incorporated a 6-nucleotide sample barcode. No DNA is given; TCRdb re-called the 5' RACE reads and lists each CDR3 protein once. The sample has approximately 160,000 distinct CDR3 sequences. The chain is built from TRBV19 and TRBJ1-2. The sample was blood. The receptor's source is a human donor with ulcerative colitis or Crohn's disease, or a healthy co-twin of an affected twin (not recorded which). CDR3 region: CASSSRTLGVGYTF.